This entry lists 18 T cell receptor beta chains sequenced from one sample in a study of cytomegalovirus exposure and HLA in healthy donors. TCRdb's copy holds only in-frame clones and misses some; the assay was immunoSEQ multiplex PCR. Among 98,000 or so clones listed, roughly 88% were seen once. The sample consisted of PBMCs. Receptors originate from a young woman in good health and CMV-seronegative.

The chain joins TRBV5-1 to TRBJ2-2; D not certain. The V gene lost 1 base and the J gene lost 8 bases, with 6 bases spanning the gap. Germline CDR1 and CDR2: SGHRS and YFSETQ. CDR3 length: 12 residues. In nucleotides, the CDR3 is TGCGCCAGCAGCTTGATGGAGGGGGAGCTGTTTTTT. Protein product: CASSLMEGELFF. The whole variable domain, filled in from reference TRBV5-1 and TRBJ2-2, reads KAGVTQTPRYLIKTRGQQVTLSCSPISGHRSVSWYQQTPGQGLQFLFEYFSETQRNKGNFPGRFSGRQFSNSRSEMNVSTLELGDSALYLCASSLMEGELFFGEGSRLTVL.

The V gene is TRBV6-1, the J gene TRBJ2-5, with 7 positions matching TRBD1. The CDR3 is 16 residues long. Trimming at V came to 3 bases and at J to 5 bases, leaving 12 bases not matched to a gene. The germline V gene has CDR1 MNHNS and CDR2 SASEGT. CDR3 DNA sequence: TGTGCCAGCAGTGATCCGGGACAGTCTTTGTTGGAGACCCAGTACTTC. This sequence encodes CASSDPGQSLLETQYF.

The chain employs TRBV11-2 and TRBJ2-2; no clear D gene. V lost 7 bases to trimming and J lost 1 base, with 4 bases between them. The CDR3 loop spans 12 amino acids. Germline V gene data show CDR1 as SGHAT and CDR2 as FQNNGV. The CDR3 loop reads CASTMNTGELFF. The CDR3 DNA sequence: TGTGCCAGCACAATGAACACCGGGGAGCTGTTTTTT. The full variable domain, rest sourced from reference TRBV11-2 and TRBJ2-2, is EAGVAQSPRYKIIEKRQSVAFWCNPISGHATLYWYQQILGQGPKLLIQFQNNGVVDDSQLPKDRFSAERLKGVDSTLKIQPAKLEDSAVYLCASTMNTGELFFGEGSRLTVL.

The chain links TRBV7-9 to TRBJ1-2, with D unclear. Between the trimmed V and J ends, which lost 10 bases and 4 bases, there was a span of 13 bases. Per the germline V gene, CDR1 is SEHNR and CDR2 is FQNEAQ (reference sequence). CDR3 length: 12 amino acids. The CDR3 reads CATQGGSYGYTF. The CDR3 DNA reads TGTGCCACGCAAGGCGGGTCCTATGGCTACACCTTC. Variable domain in full (rest from reference TRBV7-9 and TRBJ1-2): DTGVSQNPRHKITKRGQNVTFRCDPISEHNRLYWYRQTLGQGPEFLTYFQNEAQLEKSRLLSDRFSAERPKGSFSTLEIQRTEQGDSAMYLCATQGGSYGYTFGSGTRLTVV.

This chain links TRBV5-5 with TRBJ1-1, with TRBD1 as a possible D gene (6 bases). This CDR3 contains 14 residues. Germline V gene lookup returns CDR1 SGHKS and CDR2 YYEKEE (reference sequence). V dropped 4 bases and J dropped 11 bases, with 21 bases sitting between them. CDR3 DNA: TGTGCCAGCAGCGGGGATGGGGGTCGGACAGAGGCTTTCTTT. It specifies CASSGDGGRTEAFF.

A remark on this clone: An end of the junction differs from the germline gene, which may be a read error. This chain uses TRBV2 with TRBJ1-2; D remains ambiguous. Germline-derived CDR1 and CDR2 are SNHLY and FYNNEI. This CDR3 region has 11 residues. CDR3 in amino acids: CASSESGPRAF. CDR3 coding DNA: TGTGCCAGCAGTGAAAGCGGCCCGCGCGCCTTC.

The rearrangement uses TRBV6-1 and TRBJ1-4; D remains unclear. There are 12 residues in the CDR3. Per germline, CDR1 MNHNS and CDR2 SASEGT. V shed 4 bases and J shed 7 bases, with 7 bases lying between them. CDR3 amino acids: CASSAMAEKLFF. The DNA for the CDR3 is TGTGCCAGCAGTGCGATGGCTGAAAAACTGTTTTTT.

The gene calls are TRBV10-3 and TRBJ1-5, with 10 bases identical to TRBD1. Germline-derived CDR1 and CDR2 are ENHRY and SYGVKD. CDR3 length: 14 residues. V was clipped by 4 bases and J by 11 bases; unmatched bases: 8. CDR3 residues: CAISADRGVLAQHF. Here the CDR3 DNA reads TGTGCCATCAGTGCGGACAGGGGGGTTTTGGCCCAGCATTTT.

The chain recombines TRBV7-2 with TRBJ2-6; 7 bases are a match to TRBD1. The J segment lost 0 bases and the V segment lost 1 base, leaving 3 bases of the junction unmatched. The CDR3 totals 17 residues. From germline, CDR1 is SGHTA and CDR2 FQGNSA. DNA for the CDR3: TGTGCCAGCAGCTTAGGCTCAGGGGGCTCTGGGGCCAACGTCCTGACTTTC. It codes for CASSLGSGGSGANVLTF.

V usage is TRBV7-2 and J usage is TRBJ1-3; D is unresolved. The CDR3 totals 16 residues. With 1 base removed from V and 5 bases from J, the gap between germline ends came to 15 bases. Germline CDR1 is SGHTA and CDR2 is FQGNSA. The CDR3 nucleotides are TGTGCCAGCAGCTTAGATACGGTTTCGCGCAGAAACACCATATATTTT. Translating it yields CASSLDTVSRRNTIYF. Based on the CDR3 plus reference TRBV7-2 and TRBJ1-3, the full variable domain is GAGVSQSPSNKVTEKGKDVELRCDPISGHTALYWYRQSLGQGLEFLIYFQGNSAPDKSGLPSDRFSAERTGGSVSTLTIQRTQQEDSAVYLCASSLDTVSRRNTIYFGEGSWLTVV.

The V gene is TRBV5-1, the J gene TRBJ2-5, with 9 bases lining up with TRBD2. The CDR3 length is 17 residues. V lost 0 bases to trimming and J lost 4 bases; unmatched junction nucleotides: 10. The germline gives CDR1 SGHRS, CDR2 YFSETQ. This chain's CDR3 is CASSLGSAGGPGETQYF. The CDR3 DNA sequence: TGCGCCAGCAGCTTGGGGTCCGCGGGGGGGCCGGGAGAGACCCAGTACTTC.

This clone was found once. V usage is TRBV5-4 and J usage is TRBJ2-7, with D possibly matching TRBD2 (5 bases). The CDR3 totals 14 residues. V shed 0 bases and J shed 2 bases, with 9 bases lying between them. The V gene's germline CDR1 is SGHNT and CDR2 YYREEE (reference sequence). The CDR3, as DNA: TGTGCCAGCAGCTTGGTGGACTCAACCTACGAGCAGTACTTC. It encodes CASSLVDSTYEQYF.

The rearrangement links TRBV29-1 to TRBJ1-5, with TRBD1 matching over 8 bases. Looked up from germline, CDR1 is SQVTM and CDR2 is ANQGSEA. V lost 8 bases to trimming and J lost 6 bases; unmatched junction nucleotides: 9. This CDR3 spans 13 amino acids. The DNA of the CDR3 is TGCAGCATAACAGGGGGTTTTGGTCAGCCCCAGCATTTT. This gives the protein CSITGGFGQPQHF.

The chain is built from TRBV18 and TRBJ2-7; possibly TRBD1 for D (6 bases). Germline V CDR1 and CDR2: KGHSH, LQKENI. V lost 3 bases and J 4 bases, leaving 10 bases between the germline ends. The CDR3 runs 13 residues. This CDR3 reads CASSPGQLYEQYF. The CDR3 region has the DNA TGTGCCAGCTCACCCGGACAGCTTTACGAGCAGTACTTC.

This chain joins TRBV4-2 and TRBJ1-1; D is unresolved. The CDR3 is made up of 17 amino acids. Per germline, CDR1 LGHNA and CDR2 YNFKEQ. V was cut by 1 base and J by 6 bases, with 21 bases left in between. The CDR3 DNA reads TGTGCCAGCAGCCAAGGCCCTAGTCGGGTTACCGGCGCTGAAGCTTTCTTT. It is translated as CASSQGPSRVTGAEAFF.

CDR3 in amino acids: CASSQAGKEAFF. The CDR3 coding sequence is TGTGCCAGCAGCCAAGCGGGCAAAGAAGCTTTCTTT. The J gene is TRBJ1-1, the V gene TRBV7-9; D remains ambiguous. The CDR3 consists of 12 residues. Trimming took 5 bases from V and 8 from J, leaving 12 bases between them. CDR1 is SEHNR and CDR2 is FQNEAQ in the germline V gene (reference sequence).

This clone was detected once. The chain's CDR3 is CASSLHGTGGKFGGANVLTF. CDR3 DNA: TGTGCCAGCAGTTTACACGGGACAGGGGGAAAATTCGGTGGGGCCAACGTCCTGACTTTC. The chain joins TRBV27 to TRBJ2-6; 11 bases match TRBD1. The CDR3 runs 20 residues. CDR1 MNHEY and CDR2 SMNVEV come from the germline V gene (reference sequence). The trim removed 2 bases at V and 3 bases at J, leaving 12 bases unmatched.

The chain has TRBV9 and TRBJ1-2; D unclear. Germline CDR1 is SGDLS and CDR2 is YYNGEE. The CDR3 is 13 amino acids. V lost 7 bases and J 7 bases, leaving 17 bases between the germline ends. The CDR3 region is CASGREGGGGYTF. The CDR3 DNA reads TGTGCCAGCGGGAGGGAGGGTGGTGGTGGCTACACCTTC.